Presented here are 14 T cell receptor beta chains from one specimen sequenced in a study of T cell responses to AZD1222 COVID-19 vaccine. Here immunoSEQ multiplex PCR was the method, and the copy in TCRdb shows in-frame clones only, minus some. The sample lists roughly 140,000 clones; roughly 90% were seen once. The specimen was peripheral blood, collected 28 days after the second AZD1222 dose. The receptor set was obtained from an adult who received the AZD1222 COVID-19 vaccine.

The chain carries TRBV18 and TRBJ1-6; D possibly corresponds to TRBD1 (6 bases). The length of the CDR3 is 14 residues. With 5 bases removed from V and 9 bases from J, the gap between germline ends came to 14 bases. Germline values: CDR1 KGHSH, CDR2 LQKENI. CDR3 loop: CASSSQGAISPLHF. The CDR3 DNA is TGTGCCAGCTCATCACAGGGTGCCATTTCACCCCTCCACTTT.

This clone was counted a few times. The chain joins TRBV6-5 to TRBJ2-7; D is tentatively TRBD1 or TRBD2 (6 bases each). Trimming cost V 6 bases and J 6 bases, with 18 bases left between them. The CDR3 has 14 residues. Germline V CDR1 and CDR2: MNHEY, SVGAGI. The CDR3 sequence: CASSPSGSGAEQYF. CDR3 DNA: TGTGCCAGCAGCCCCTCTGGCTCGGGGGCCGAGCAGTACTTC.

The CDR3: CASSSQRYNEQFF. CDR3 DNA sequence: TGTGCCAGCAGTTCCCAGCGTTACAATGAGCAGTTCTTC. The rearrangement joins TRBV6-5 to TRBJ2-1; D is ambiguous. CDR1 and CDR2 (germline): MNHEY, SVGAGI. Trimming took off 4 bases at V and 4 bases at J, with 8 bases between the two ends. The CDR3 is 13 residues long.

The genes are TRBV3-1 (or the pseudogene TRBV3-2) and TRBJ1-2; the D is unclear. This CDR3 contains 15 residues. V gave up 4 bases and J gave up 2 bases, with 14 bases separating them. Germline CDR1 is LGHDT and CDR2 is YNNKEL (reference sequence). The CDR3 DNA follows: TGTGCCAGCAGCCGAACGGGAAATTTAAACTATGGCTACACCTTC. Its translation: CASSRTGNLNYGYTF.

V usage is TRBV9 and J usage is TRBJ1-1; D not certain. The V and J ends lost 4 bases and 0 bases respectively, with 13 bases between them. This CDR3 spans 15 amino acids. Germline CDR1 reads SGDLS; CDR2 reads YYNGEE. The CDR3 DNA reads as TGTGCCAGCAGCCCCCGAGAGGGTTTGAACACTGAAGCTTTCTTT. Its protein is CASSPREGLNTEAFF.

The chain couples TRBV19 to TRBJ1-1, with TRBD1 as a possible D gene (6 bases). The V end lost 5 bases, the J end lost 1 base, and 8 bases lay between the germline ends. In germline, CDR1 is LNHDA, CDR2 SQIVND (reference sequence). The CDR3 sequence is 13 residues long. In DNA, the CDR3 is TGTGCCAGTAGTTGGGACACGAACACTGAAGCTTTCTTT. Residues: CASSWDTNTEAFF.

The chain carries TRBV12-3 or TRBV12-4 and TRBJ2-5, with D possibly matching TRBD2 (5 bases). With 3 bases removed from V and 5 bases from J, the gap between germline ends came to 10 bases. The CDR3 contains 13 residues. The CDR3 sequence is CASSLAGGETQYF. In DNA form, the CDR3 reads TGTGCCAGCAGTTTGGCGGGCGGGGAGACCCAGTACTTC.

The V gene is TRBV28, the J gene TRBJ1-5, with D unclear. Germline V lookup: CDR1 MDHEN, CDR2 SYDVKM. Trimming took 5 bases from V and 1 from J, leaving 9 bases between them. The CDR3 spans 14 residues. CDR3 in DNA: TGTGCCAGCAGTCGAGTGTCCAGCAATCAGCCCCAGCATTTT. It encodes CASSRVSSNQPQHF. Full variable domain (outside the CDR3, taken from reference TRBV28 and TRBJ1-5): DVKVTQSSRYLVKRTGEKVFLECVQDMDHENMFWYRQDPGLGLRLIYFSYDVKMKEKGDIPEGYSVSREKKERFSLILESASTNQTSMYLCASSRVSSNQPQHFGDGTRLSIL.

This sequence joins TRBV4-1 and TRBJ2-3; TRBD2 is a possible D gene (5 bases). V was clipped by 0 bases and J by 9 bases, with 10 bases between them. Germline assignment: CDR1 MGHRA and CDR2 YSYEKL. This CDR3 is 13 amino acids long. CDR3 sequence (DNA): TGCGCCAGCAGCCAAGATCGGCTAGCCACGCAGTATTTT. It is translated as CASSQDRLATQYF.

This clone appeared a few times. The chain carries TRBV11-2 and TRBJ2-5; possible D gene TRBD2, 7 bases. Germline assignment: CDR1 SGHAT and CDR2 FQNNGV. V was shortened by 3 bases and J by 9 bases, with 23 bases between the two germline ends. The CDR3 contains 16 residues. This chain's CDR3 is CASSLSRGAGVSAQYF. In DNA, the CDR3 is TGTGCCAGCAGCTTGAGTCGGGGGGCAGGCGTCTCGGCCCAGTACTTC.

This chain connects TRBV6-6 to TRBJ1-1, with TRBD1 matching 11 bases. V shed 5 bases, J shed 1 base, and the junction held 3 bases outside the gene matches. Looked up from germline, CDR1 is MNHNY and CDR2 is SVGAGI (reference sequence). The CDR3 covers 15 residues. CDR3 in amino acids: CASSRTGGTNTEAFF. Here the CDR3 DNA reads TGTGCCAGCAGTCGGACAGGGGGCACGAACACTGAAGCTTTCTTT.

The chain employs TRBV15 and TRBJ1-3, with 7 bases matching TRBD1. Unmatched junction bases numbered 8, after V lost 5 bases and J lost 4 bases. Germline values: CDR1 LNHNV, CDR2 YYDKDF (reference sequence). This CDR3 spans 15 amino acids. This CDR3 is CATSPSRQGGNTIYF. CDR3 bases: TGTGCCACCAGCCCTTCTCGACAGGGAGGAAACACCATATATTTT. The variable domain in full, completed from reference TRBV15 and TRBJ1-3, reads DAMVIQNPRYQVTQFGKPVTLSCSQTLNHNVMYWYQQKSSQAPKLLFHYYDKDFNNEADTPDNFQSRRPNTSFCFLDIRSPGLGDTAMYLCATSPSRQGGNTIYFGEGSWLTVV.

A remark on this clone: The junction differs from germline at one of its ends, possibly a read error. The genes are TRBV7-7 and TRBJ2-1; TRBD1 matches 7 bases. Germline V CDR1 and CDR2: SSHAT, FNYEAQ (reference sequence). The CDR3 extends over 15 amino acids. CDR3 sequence reads: CASSPVGTAYNEQFF. As DNA, the CDR3 is TGTGCTAGCAGCCCGGTGGGGACAGCCTACAATGAGCAGTTCTTC.

V usage is TRBV7-8 and J usage is TRBJ1-5; D remains unclear. The CDR3 is 16 amino acids. Germline V gene lookup returns CDR1 SGHVS and CDR2 FQNEAQ. The ends were cut back, 8 bases at V and 0 bases at J, with 17 bases in the middle. CDR3 DNA: TGTGCCAGCGCAGAATCTCACTACTATAGCAATCAGCCCCAGCATTTT. Amino acids: CASAESHYYSNQPQHF.